This entry describes one TCR beta chain. Antigen unknown. Other DNA variants within this sample encode the same CDR3. This specimen belongs to a study of T cells in localized non-small cell lung cancer. Study observations and caveats: Heterogeneity is still possible, as just one tumor region was sequenced. Uninvolved neighboring lung showed the greatest T cell clonality, exceeding tumor. The appearance of a median roughly 61 of the top 100 tumor clones was seen in adjacent lung. Greater T cell density in blood accompanied longer overall survival.

Libraries were prepared by immunoSEQ multiplex PCR; TCRdb keeps only in-frame clonotypes and omits some of them. This table has fewer than 75,000 clones, approximately 84% appearing once. Trimming stripped 0 bases from V and 1 base from J, with 4 bases between. The germline gives CDR1 SGHRS, CDR2 YFSETQ. The CDR3 has 13 residues. The starting material was peripheral blood, obtained before any cancer treatment. This sequence was found in a female donor of 60 years or more with stage I lung adenocarcinoma. This chain links TRBV5-1 with TRBJ2-5; no reliable D call. The CDR3 here is CASSLEGQETQYF. CDR3 sequence (DNA): TGCGCCAGCAGCTTGGAGGGCCAAGAGACCCAGTACTTC.